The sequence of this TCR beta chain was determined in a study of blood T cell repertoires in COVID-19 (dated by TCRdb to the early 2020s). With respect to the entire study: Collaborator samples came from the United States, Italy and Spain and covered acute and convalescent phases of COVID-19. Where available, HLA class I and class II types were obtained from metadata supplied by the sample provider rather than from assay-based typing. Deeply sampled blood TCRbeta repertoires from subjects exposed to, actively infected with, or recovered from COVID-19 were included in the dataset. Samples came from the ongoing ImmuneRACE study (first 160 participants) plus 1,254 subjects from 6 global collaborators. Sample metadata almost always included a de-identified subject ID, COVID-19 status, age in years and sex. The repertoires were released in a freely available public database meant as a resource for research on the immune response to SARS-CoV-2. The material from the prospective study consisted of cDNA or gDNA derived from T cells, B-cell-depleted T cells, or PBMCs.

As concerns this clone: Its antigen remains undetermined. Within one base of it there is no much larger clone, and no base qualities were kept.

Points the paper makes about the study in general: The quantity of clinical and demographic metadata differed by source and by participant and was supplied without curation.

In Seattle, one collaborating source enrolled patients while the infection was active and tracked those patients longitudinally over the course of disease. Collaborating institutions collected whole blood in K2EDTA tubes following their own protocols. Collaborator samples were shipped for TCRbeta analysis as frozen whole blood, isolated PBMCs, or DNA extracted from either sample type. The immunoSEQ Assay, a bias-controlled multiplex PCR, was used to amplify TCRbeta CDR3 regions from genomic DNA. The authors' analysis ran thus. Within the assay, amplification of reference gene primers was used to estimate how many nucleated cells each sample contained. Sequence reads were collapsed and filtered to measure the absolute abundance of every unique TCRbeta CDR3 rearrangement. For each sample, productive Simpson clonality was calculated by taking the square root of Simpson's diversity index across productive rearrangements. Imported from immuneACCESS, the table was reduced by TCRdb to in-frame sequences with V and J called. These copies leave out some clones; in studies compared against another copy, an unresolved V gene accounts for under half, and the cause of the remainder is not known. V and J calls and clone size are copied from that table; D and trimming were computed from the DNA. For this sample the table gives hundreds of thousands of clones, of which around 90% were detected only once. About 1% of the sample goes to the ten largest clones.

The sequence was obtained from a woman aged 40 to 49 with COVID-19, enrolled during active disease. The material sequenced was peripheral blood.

The sequence in DNA is TGTGCCTGGAGTCCTGATAAGCGCACAGATACGCAGTATTTT. Its product reads: CAWSPDKRTDTQYF. The receptor chain draws on TRBV30 and TRBJ2-3, with the D gene not confidently named. The germline V gene (reference sequence) provides CDR1 GTSNPN and CDR2 SVGIG. V sheds 2 bases and J sheds 1 base, leaving 10 bases between their ends. The CDR3, cysteine through phenylalanine, is 14 amino acids long. The DNA shown is the 42-base CDR3, in frame from base 1.